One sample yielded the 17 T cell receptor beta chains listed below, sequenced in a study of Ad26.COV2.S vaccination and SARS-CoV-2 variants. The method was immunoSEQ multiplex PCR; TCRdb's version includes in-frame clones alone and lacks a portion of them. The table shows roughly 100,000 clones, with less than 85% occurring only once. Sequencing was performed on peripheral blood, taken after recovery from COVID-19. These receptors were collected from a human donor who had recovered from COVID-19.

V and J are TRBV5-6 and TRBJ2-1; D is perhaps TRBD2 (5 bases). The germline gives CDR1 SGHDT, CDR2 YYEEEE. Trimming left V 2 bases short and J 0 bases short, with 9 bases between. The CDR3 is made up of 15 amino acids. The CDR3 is CASSFVGSSYNEQFF. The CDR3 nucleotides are TGTGCCAGCAGCTTTGTGGGGAGCTCCTACAATGAGCAGTTCTTC.

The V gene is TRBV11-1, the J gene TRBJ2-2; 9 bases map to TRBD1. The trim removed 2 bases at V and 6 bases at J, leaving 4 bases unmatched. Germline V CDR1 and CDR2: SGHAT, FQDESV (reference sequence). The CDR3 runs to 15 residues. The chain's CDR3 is CASSLRQGGAGELFF. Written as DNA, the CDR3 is TGTGCCAGCAGCTTAAGACAGGGGGGTGCCGGGGAGCTGTTTTTT.

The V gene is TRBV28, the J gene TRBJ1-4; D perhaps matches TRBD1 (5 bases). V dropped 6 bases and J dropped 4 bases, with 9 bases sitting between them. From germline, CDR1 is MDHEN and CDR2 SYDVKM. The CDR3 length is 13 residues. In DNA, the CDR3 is TGTGCCAGCAGCGGGGCGGGTAATGAAAAACTGTTTTTT. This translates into CASSGAGNEKLFF. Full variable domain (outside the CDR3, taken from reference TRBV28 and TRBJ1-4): DVKVTQSSRYLVKRTGEKVFLECVQDMDHENMFWYRQDPGLGLRLIYFSYDVKMKEKGDIPEGYSVSREKKERFSLILESASTNQTSMYLCASSGAGNEKLFFGSGTQLSVL.

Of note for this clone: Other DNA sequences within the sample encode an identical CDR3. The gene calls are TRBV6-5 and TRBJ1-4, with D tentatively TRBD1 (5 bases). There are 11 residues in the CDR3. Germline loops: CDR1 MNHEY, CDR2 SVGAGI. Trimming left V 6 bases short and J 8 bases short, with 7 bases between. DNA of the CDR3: TGTGCCAGCAGGAGGGGCGAAAAACTGTTTTTT. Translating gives CASRRGEKLFF.

CDR3 nucleotides: TGCGCCAGCAGCCTTCAACCGGGACAGGGGATCACCGGGGAGCTGTTTTTT. As protein: CASSLQPGQGITGELFF. The V and J genes are TRBV4-3 and TRBJ2-2; 10 nucleotides agree with TRBD1. Germline CDR1 and CDR2: LGHNA and YSLEER. V trimming: 4 bases; J trimming: 4 bases; junction bases outside the gene matches: 9. The CDR3 has 17 amino acids.

As DNA, the CDR3 is TGTGCCAGCAGCGTAGGACGCACAGATACGCAGTATTTT. Encoded protein: CASSVGRTDTQYF. The chain combines TRBV6-5 with TRBJ2-3; D remains ambiguous. V lost 6 bases and J 1 base, leaving 8 bases between the germline ends. The germline gives CDR1 MNHEY, CDR2 SVGAGI. This CDR3 comprises 13 residues.

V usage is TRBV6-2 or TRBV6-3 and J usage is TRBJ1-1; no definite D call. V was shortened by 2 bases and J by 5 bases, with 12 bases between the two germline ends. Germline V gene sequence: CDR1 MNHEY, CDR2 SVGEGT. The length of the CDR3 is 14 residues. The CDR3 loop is CASSYPHGRTEAFF. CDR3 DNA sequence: TGTGCCAGCAGTTACCCCCACGGACGAACTGAAGCTTTCTTT.

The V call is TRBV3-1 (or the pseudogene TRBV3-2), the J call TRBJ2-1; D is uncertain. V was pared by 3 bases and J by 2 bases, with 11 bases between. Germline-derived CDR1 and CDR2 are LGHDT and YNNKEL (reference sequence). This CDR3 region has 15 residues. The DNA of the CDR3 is TGTGCCAGCAGCCAGAGTGCAGAAACCTACAATGAGCAGTTCTTC. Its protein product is CASSQSAETYNEQFF.

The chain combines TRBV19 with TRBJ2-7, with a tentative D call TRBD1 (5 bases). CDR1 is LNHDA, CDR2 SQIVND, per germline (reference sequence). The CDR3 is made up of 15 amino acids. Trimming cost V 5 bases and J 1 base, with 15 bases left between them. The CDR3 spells CASSPQLDISYEQYF. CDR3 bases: TGTGCCAGTAGTCCTCAACTGGACATTTCCTACGAGCAGTACTTC.

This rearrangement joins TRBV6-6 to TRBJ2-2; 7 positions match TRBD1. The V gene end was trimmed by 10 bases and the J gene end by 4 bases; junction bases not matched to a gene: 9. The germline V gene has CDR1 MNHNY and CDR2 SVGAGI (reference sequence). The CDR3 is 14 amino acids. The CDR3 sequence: CATSGGSGTGELFF. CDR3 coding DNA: TGTGCCACATCAGGGGGTTCGGGCACCGGGGAGCTGTTTTTT.

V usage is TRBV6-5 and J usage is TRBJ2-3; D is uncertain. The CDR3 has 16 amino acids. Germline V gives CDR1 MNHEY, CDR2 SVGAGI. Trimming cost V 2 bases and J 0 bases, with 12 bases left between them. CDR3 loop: CASSYEITSSTDTQYF. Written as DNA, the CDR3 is TGTGCCAGCAGTTACGAAATTACTTCTAGCACAGATACGCAGTATTTT.

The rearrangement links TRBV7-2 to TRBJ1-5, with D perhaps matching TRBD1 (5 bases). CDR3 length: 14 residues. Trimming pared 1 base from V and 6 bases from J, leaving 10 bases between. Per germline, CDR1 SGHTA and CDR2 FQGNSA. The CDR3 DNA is TGTGCCAGCAGCTTAGGATCAGACAGTCAGCCCCAGCATTTT. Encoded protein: CASSLGSDSQPQHF.

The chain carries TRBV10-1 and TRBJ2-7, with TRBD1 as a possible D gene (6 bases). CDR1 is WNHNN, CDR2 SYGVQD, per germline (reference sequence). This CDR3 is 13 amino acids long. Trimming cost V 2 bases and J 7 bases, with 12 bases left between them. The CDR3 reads CASSESGRGEQYF. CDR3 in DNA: TGCGCCAGCAGTGAGAGTGGCAGGGGTGAGCAGTACTTC.

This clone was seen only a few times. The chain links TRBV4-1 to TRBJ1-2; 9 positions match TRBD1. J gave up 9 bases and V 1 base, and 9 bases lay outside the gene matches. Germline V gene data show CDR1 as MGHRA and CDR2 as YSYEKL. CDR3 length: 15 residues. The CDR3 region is CASSQATDRGRRYTF. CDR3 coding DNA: TGCGCCAGCAGCCAAGCCACCGACAGGGGGAGACGCTACACCTTC.

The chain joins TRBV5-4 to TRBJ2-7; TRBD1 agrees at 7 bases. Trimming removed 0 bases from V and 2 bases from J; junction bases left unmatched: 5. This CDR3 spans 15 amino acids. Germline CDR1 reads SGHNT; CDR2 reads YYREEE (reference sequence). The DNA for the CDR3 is TGTGCCAGCAGCTTGGGGGGACAGCTAGCCTACGAGCAGTACTTC. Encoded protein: CASSLGGQLAYEQYF.

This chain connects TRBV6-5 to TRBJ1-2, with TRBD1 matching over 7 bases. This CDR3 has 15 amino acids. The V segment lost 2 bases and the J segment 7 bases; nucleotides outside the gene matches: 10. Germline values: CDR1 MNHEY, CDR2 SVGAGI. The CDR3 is CASSYPGQPRGGYTF. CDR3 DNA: TGTGCCAGCAGTTACCCGGGACAGCCAAGGGGTGGCTACACCTTC.

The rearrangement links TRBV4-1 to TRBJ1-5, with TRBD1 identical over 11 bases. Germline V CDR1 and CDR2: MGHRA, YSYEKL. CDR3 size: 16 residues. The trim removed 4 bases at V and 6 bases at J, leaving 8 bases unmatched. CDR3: CASSLGTGGFGQPQHF. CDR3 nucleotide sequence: TGCGCCAGCAGCCTCGGGACAGGGGGGTTTGGTCAGCCCCAGCATTTT.